This T cell receptor (beta chain) was sequenced in a study of CXCR3-negative and CXCR3-positive naive CD8 T cells. Broader study findings: Whereas memory cells differed, naive CXCR3-negative and CXCR3-positive cells shared similar TRBV-TRBJ usage. Diversity was high in both naive subsets and much lower in memory cells.

Concerning this clonotype itself: Its target is unknown.

It was by 5' RACE with UMI labels that the TRB cDNA libraries were prepared. TCRdb processed the 5' RACE reads again and assigns one entry to each CDR3 protein, with no DNA. The sample includes about 40,000 distinct CDR3 sequences. The germline CDR1 and CDR2 sequences are MNHEY and SVGAGI. The CDR3 length is 14 residues. The V call is TRBV6-5, the J call TRBJ2-7; TCRdb returns TRBD2, unconfirmable since there is no DNA. The sample consisted of memory CD8+ T cells from blood. This receptor was obtained from a human donor in good health. Some clones in this sample may be carry-over from other donors' samples. CDR3 residues: CASSYGGNGHEQYF.